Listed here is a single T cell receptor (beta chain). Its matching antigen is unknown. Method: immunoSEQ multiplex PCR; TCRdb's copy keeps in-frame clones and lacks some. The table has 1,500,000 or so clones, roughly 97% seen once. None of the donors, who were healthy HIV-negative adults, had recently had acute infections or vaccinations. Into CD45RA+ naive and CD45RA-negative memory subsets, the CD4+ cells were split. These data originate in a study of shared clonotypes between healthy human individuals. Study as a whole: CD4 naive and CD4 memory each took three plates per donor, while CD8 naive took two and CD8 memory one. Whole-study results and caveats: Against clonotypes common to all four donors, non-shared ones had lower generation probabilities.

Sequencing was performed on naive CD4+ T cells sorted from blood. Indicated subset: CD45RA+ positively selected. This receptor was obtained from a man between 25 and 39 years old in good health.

The CDR3 bases are TGTGCCAGCAGTTTCTCCCGGGGGGCTGGCTACACCTTC. Amino acid sequence: CASSFSRGAGYTF. J is TRBJ1-2 and V is TRBV28; D is perhaps TRBD1 (6 bases). Germline V CDR1 and CDR2: MDHEN, SYDVKM. CDR3 length equals 13 residues. Trimming left V 3 bases short and J 7 bases short, with 12 bases between.